Presented here are 2 T cell receptor beta chains from one specimen sequenced in a study of blood T cell repertoires in COVID-19 (dated by TCRdb to 2018 to 2020). Preparation of the library involved the immunoSEQ multiplex PCR assay. Not all clones reach the TCRdb copy of this immuneACCESS table, which keeps in-frame sequences only. Checked studies attribute under half of the gap to unresolved V genes and leave the rest unexplained. The sample table contains tens of thousands of clones; only one count was recorded for roughly three quarters of them. The ten biggest clones cover approximately 15% of the sample. Sample: peripheral blood. The receptors shown here come from a man in his fifties or sixties with acute or convalescent COVID-19.

V is TRBV4-1 and J is TRBJ2-7; 14 positions agree with TRBD2. The CDR3 covers 15 residues. Germline V lookup: CDR1 MGHRA, CDR2 YSYEKL. Unmatched junction bases numbered 5, after V lost 3 bases and J lost 7 bases. For the CDR3, the DNA is TGCGCCAGCAGCCACGGACTAGCGGGGGGTCGGGAGCAGTACTTC. Translated, it gives CASSHGLAGGREQYF.

The chain combines TRBV12-3 or TRBV12-4 with TRBJ2-1; D remains unclear. The ends were cut back, 3 bases at V and 7 bases at J, with 10 bases in the middle. The CDR3 contains 13 residues. The CDR3 DNA reads as TGTGCCAGCAGTTTGGGCGTGTATAATGAGCAGTTCTTC. This gives the protein CASSLGVYNEQFF.